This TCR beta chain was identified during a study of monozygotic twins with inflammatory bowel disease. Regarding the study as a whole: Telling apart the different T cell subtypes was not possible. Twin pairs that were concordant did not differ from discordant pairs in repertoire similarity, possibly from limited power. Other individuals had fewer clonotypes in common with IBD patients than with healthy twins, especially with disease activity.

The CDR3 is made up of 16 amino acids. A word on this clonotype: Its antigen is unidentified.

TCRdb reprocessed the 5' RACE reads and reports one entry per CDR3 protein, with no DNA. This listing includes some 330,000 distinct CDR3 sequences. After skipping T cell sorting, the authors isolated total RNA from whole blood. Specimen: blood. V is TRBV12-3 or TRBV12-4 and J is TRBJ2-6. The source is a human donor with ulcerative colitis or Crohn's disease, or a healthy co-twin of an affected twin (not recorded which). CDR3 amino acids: CASSLSRSSGANVLTF.